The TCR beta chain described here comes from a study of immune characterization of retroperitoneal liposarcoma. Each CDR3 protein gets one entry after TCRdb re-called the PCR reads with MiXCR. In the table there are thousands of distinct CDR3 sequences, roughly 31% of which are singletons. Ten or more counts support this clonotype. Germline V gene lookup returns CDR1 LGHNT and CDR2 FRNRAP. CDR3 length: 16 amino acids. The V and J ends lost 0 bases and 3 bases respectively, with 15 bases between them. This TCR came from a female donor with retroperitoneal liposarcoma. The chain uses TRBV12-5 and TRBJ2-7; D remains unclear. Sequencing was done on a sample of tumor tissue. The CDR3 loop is CASGLVRHGELYEQYF. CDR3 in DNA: TGTGCTAGTGGTTTGGTTCGCCATGGAGAGCTCTACGAGCAGTACTTC. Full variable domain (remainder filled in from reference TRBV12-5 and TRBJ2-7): DARVTQTPRHKVTEMGQEVTMRCQPILGHNTVFWYRQTMMQGLELLAYFRNRAPLDDSGMPKDRFSAEMPDATLATLKIQPSEPRDSAVYFCASGLVRHGELYEQYFGPGTRLTVT.